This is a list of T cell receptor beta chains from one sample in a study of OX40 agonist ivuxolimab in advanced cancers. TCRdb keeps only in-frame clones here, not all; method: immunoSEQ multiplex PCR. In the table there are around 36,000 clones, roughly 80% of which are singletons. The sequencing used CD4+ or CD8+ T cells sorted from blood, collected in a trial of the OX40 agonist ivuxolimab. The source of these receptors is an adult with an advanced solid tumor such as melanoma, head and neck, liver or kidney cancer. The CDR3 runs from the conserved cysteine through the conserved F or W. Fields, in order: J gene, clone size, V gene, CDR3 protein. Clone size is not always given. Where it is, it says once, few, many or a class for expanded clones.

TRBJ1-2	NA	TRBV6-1	CASREGTAANYGYTF
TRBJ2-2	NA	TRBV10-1	CASSESGGTNTGELFF
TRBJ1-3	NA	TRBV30	CASWFPDPGSGNTIYF
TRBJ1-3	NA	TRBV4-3	CASSQASRGNSDTIYF
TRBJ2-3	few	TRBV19	CASSIGQGADTQYF
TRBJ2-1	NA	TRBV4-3	CASSQGSGAYNEQFF
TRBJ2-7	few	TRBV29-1	CSAGEWAGSYEQYF
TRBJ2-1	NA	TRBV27	CASRPSGLSYNEQFF
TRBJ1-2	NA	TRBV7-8	CASSLARIGVDYGYTF
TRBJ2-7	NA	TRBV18	CASSLTSGRASYEQYF
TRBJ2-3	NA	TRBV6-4	CASSNPSGRGADTQYF
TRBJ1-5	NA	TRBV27	CASSQDRANQPQHF
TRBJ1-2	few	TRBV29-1	CSVDALWAVNYGYTF
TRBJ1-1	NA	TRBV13	CASSLSGGSTEAFF
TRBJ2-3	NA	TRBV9	CASSAGTINTDTQYF
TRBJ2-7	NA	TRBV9	CASSAYTDEQYF
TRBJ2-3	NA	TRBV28	CASSGETDTQYF
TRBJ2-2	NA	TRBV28	CASVSQGANTGELFF
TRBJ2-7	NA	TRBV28	CASSSGVHYEQYF
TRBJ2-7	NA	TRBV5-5	CASSLVGGDYEQYF
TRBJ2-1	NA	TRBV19	CASSPQGNEQFF
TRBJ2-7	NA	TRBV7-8	CASSLSMDDMGEQYF
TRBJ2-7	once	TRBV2	CASRDIAGGPGEQYF
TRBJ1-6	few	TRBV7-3	CASSLMGASGSPLHF
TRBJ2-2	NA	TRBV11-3	CASSAPGLANTGELFF
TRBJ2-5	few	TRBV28	CASSLLGQGYQETQYF
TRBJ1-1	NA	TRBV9	CASSVGKNTEAFF
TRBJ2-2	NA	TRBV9	CASSPRTAGMTGELFF
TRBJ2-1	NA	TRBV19	CATLGGRNEQFF
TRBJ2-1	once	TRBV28	CASSLGGQPSYNEQFF
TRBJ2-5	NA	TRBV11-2	CASSSRAYKETQYF
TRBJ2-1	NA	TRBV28	CASAYNEQFF
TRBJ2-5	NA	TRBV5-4	CASSLRLGGRAGEQYF
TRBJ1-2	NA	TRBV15	CATSRDSPDRVTNYGYTF
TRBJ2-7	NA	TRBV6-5	CASSYALLGADYEQYF